The clone carrying this T cell receptor beta chain was seen many times. TCRdb reprocessed the multiplex PCR reads via MiXCR and lists one record per CDR3 protein. The sample includes about 47,000 distinct CDR3 sequences, 20% to 25% of them seen just once. CDR3 length equals 15 residues. The V gene's germline CDR1 is SNHLY and CDR2 FYNNEI. J lost 7 bases, V lost 7 bases, and 12 bases had no gene match. The data were taken from a study of breast tumors, draining lymph nodes, adjacent tissues. The receptor's source is a female donor with breast cancer. Some clones in this sample may be carry-over from other donors' samples. The chain couples TRBV2 to TRBJ1-4; TRBD1 agrees at 7 bases. Sequencing input: breast tumor tissue. The CDR3 protein is CASKATGRVGEKLFF. The CDR3 nucleotides are TGTGCCAGCAAGGCGACAGGGCGGGTTGGTGAAAAACTGTTTTTT.